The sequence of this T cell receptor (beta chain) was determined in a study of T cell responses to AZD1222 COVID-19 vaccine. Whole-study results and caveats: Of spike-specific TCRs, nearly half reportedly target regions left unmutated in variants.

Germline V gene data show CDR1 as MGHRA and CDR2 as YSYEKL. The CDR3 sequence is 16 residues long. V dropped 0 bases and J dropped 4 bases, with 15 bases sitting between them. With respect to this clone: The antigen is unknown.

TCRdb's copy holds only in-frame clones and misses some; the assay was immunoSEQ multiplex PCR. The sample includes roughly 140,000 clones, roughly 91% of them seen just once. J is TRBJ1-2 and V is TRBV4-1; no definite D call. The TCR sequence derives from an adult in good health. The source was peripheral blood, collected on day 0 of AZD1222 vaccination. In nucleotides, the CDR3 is TGCGCCAGCAGCCAAGAGCTATCAACCAGAACCTATGGCTACACCTTC. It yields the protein CASSQELSTRTYGYTF.